The sequence of this TCR beta chain was determined in a study of human T cells and chemical hapten exposure (dated by TCRdb to about 2021). A note on the overall study: For sensitization, 2% DPC in acetone was applied to a 2 cm by 2 cm area of upper inner arm skin. Throughout the study period of about 23 weeks, patients also received therapeutic DPC doses to the scalp every week. Patch testing was done on the upper back using Finn chambers containing 0.01% DPC, and results were scored after 6 days according to International Contact Dermatitis Research Group standards. The patient cohort, mostly female, included alopecia areata with under or over 50% scalp involvement, alopecia totalis and alopecia universalis. Libraries were pooled for sequencing, and variation in per-sample TCR yields was attributed mainly to small differences in library volumes within the pool. In alopecia patients, the study followed how the peripheral blood TCR repertoire changed in vivo over primary and secondary sensitization to diphenylcyclopropenone (DPC), a hapten. Blood was sampled from patients pre-sensitization (week 0) and at 2, 6 and about 24 weeks after DPC sensitization. About 28 alopecia patients gave blood for TCR sequencing at one to four time points (pre-sensitization, 2, 6 and 24 weeks). On the study overall, not on this receptor specifically: DPC sensitization did not change the number of TCRs with a frequency above 1 in 1000, and there was no evidence of changes in global repertoire structure. Repeated subsampling changed both the strength of the expansion versus patch-test correlation and the threshold at which that correlation became significant. Alopecia, a presumed autoimmune disease, was present in all patients, so the immune response of the patients might differ from that of healthy individuals. Compared with pre-sensitization or healthy control sets, expanded TCRs formed significantly more large CDR3 similarity clusters, which is consistent with antigen-driven responses. Patch test score correlated positively with the number of PT1 expanded TCRs, reaching significance at thresholds 8, 16 and 32 but not at 4.

This clonotype was seen ten or more times. Its antigen remains unidentified. The input lacks base qualities; no much larger clone sits a single base away. The library was prepared using RACE. These reads were obtained on a NextSeq 500. Library preparation attached unique molecular identifiers to individual cDNA molecules for quantitative, reproducible TCR counting. From each blood RNA sample, both TCR alpha and TCR beta chains were sequenced. The study's processing was this. A median of roughly 100,000 TCRs per sample was observed, with a range of about 23,224 to 700,000. The Decombinator software suite was used to annotate V, J and CDR3 in the TCR reads. For PS versus PT1 abundance plots, all samples were subsampled to the same number of TCRs (28,000). Expanded TCRs were defined as absent before sensitization and observed at least eight times at the 2-week time point. TCRdb ran its own pipeline on the public reads, namely fastp trimming at Q25 and MiXCR clone calling, and kept in-frame beta chains. Here each entry gathers all rows of one CDR3 protein and keeps the most common genes and DNA. In this record, the V and J calls reflect TCRdb's handling and not the investigators' own analysis. This sample has tens of thousands of distinct CDR3 sequences in its table, and about a tenth of those were observed once. The ten largest clones take up approximately 1.1% of the sample.

Per the publication, the time point label means: patch test 3, about 24 weeks after DPC sensitization. The sample's treatment or condition, from its label and the paper: therapeutic diphenylcyclopropenone sensitization with weekly scalp DPC. Blood at each patch-test visit was drawn before the patch test was applied. To be eligible, patients had to be aged 18 to 70, diagnosed with alopecia and judged suitable for DPC therapy, while pregnant patients were excluded. Unfractionated whole blood was collected in Tempus Blood RNA tubes, and total RNA was extracted from that blood. The junction shows trimming of 4 bases on V and 0 bases on J, plus 18 bases between the germline ends. The cysteine opens and the phenylalanine closes a CDR3 of 17 amino acids. The only DNA kept is the CDR3, 51 bases in frame from the first base. The germline V gene provides CDR1 KGHSH and CDR2 LQKENI.

The chain is encoded by TRBV18 joined to TRBJ2-5; TRBD2 is possibly the D segment (6 matching bases). Sequencing used whole blood, obtained in connection with sensitization to the hapten diphenylcyclopropenone (DPC). This TCR was sampled from a woman aged 25-40 years with alopecia areata. Some clones in this sample may be carry-over from other donors' samples. The nucleotide sequence reads as follows: TGTGCCAGCTCACGACGAGACGGCGGGACTCACCAAGAGACCCAGTACTTC. It codes for CASSRRDGGTHQETQYF.